These T cell receptor beta chains were read from a single sample in a study of blood T cell repertoires in COVID-19. Sequencing was performed with immunoSEQ multiplex PCR; in TCRdb, only in-frame clones are kept and a portion is missing. The table lists about 130,000 clones, about 83% of them singletons. The sequenced sample consisted of peripheral blood. All receptors come from a human donor in a cohort sampled during active COVID-19. The CDR3 runs from the conserved cysteine through the conserved F or W. A D gene is named only where the DNA matches it firmly. Clone size is shown for a subset of rows, as once, few, many or a class of expanded clone.

D	V	J	size	CDR3	DNA
TRBD2	TRBV19	TRBJ2-1	.	CASSPLAGVYNEQFF	TGTGCCAGTAGCCCTCTAGCGGGAGTCTACAATGAGCAGTTCTTC
TRBD2	TRBV5-1	TRBJ2-3	.	CASSRPGTSALTDTQYF	TGCGCCAGCAGCAGACCCGGGACTAGCGCACTCACAGATACGCAGTATTTT
.	TRBV9	TRBJ1-2	.	CASSPAQWRKRDGYTF	TGTGCCAGCAGCCCCGCCCAGTGGAGGAAAAGAGATGGCTACACCTTC
TRBD2	TRBV7-2	TRBJ2-3	once	CASSLSRELDTQYF	TGTGCCAGCAGCTTATCGCGGGAGCTAGATACGCAGTATTTT
TRBD1	TRBV27	TRBJ2-5	once	CASSWDRGRGTQYF	TGTGCCAGCAGTTGGGACAGGGGGCGCGGGACCCAGTACTTC
TRBD1	TRBV4-3	TRBJ2-5	.	CASSQDKGTGKETQYF	TGCGCCAGCAGCCAAGATAAGGGGACAGGGAAAGAGACCCAGTACTTC
.	TRBV30	TRBJ1-6	few	CAWRVSATPLHF	TGTGCCTGGAGGGTCAGTGCCACCCCCCTCCACTTT
TRBD1	TRBV18	TRBJ1-2	.	CASSPPNGTGVYGYTF	TGTGCCAGCTCACCACCGAACGGGACAGGGGTCTATGGCTACACCTTC
.	TRBV7-2	TRBJ2-7	.	CASSLRGGTYEQYF	TGTGCCAGCAGCTTGCGAGGGGGAACCTACGAGCAGTACTTC
TRBD2	TRBV7-3	TRBJ2-7	.	CASSQTSGIGYEQYF	TGTGCCAGCAGCCAGACTAGCGGGATAGGGTACGAGCAGTACTTC
.	TRBV2	TRBJ2-2	once	CASNFRAAGELFF	TGTGCCAGCAACTTCCGTGCCGCCGGGGAGCTGTTTTTT
.	TRBV5-6	TRBJ2-7	.	CASSTPGKTGEQYF	TGTGCCAGCAGCACCCCGGGAAAAACTGGGGAGCAGTACTTC
.	TRBV7-9	TRBJ2-1	.	CASSPESSHEQFF	TGTGCCAGCAGCCCCGAGTCATCCCATGAGCAGTTCTTC
.	TRBV28	TRBJ1-1	.	CASRFSSPNTEAFF	TGTGCCAGCAGATTCAGTTCCCCGAACACTGAAGCTTTCTTT
TRBD2	TRBV5-1	TRBJ2-7	.	CASSLSVAGHEQYF	TGCGCCAGCAGCTTGAGCGTAGCGGGGCACGAGCAGTACTTC
.	TRBV7-7	TRBJ2-1	.	CASSLGGRNEQFF	TGTGCTAGCAGCTTGGGGGGACGGAATGAGCAGTTCTTC
TRBD2	TRBV7-2	TRBJ2-2	.	CASTPGAGEGTGELFF	TGTGCCAGCACCCCTGGGGCGGGGGAAGGCACCGGGGAGCTGTTTTTT
TRBD1	TRBV20-1	TRBJ1-5	.	CSASLGTGGSQPQHF	TGCAGTGCTAGTTTAGGGACAGGGGGCAGTCAGCCCCAGCATTTT
.	TRBV11-3	TRBJ2-1	.	CASSLGLATTEQFF	TGTGCCAGCAGCTTAGGGCTAGCCACAACTGAGCAGTTCTTC
TRBD1	TRBV18	TRBJ2-7	.	CASSPGTGSYEQYF	TGTGCCAGCTCACCCGGGACAGGTTCCTACGAGCAGTACTTC
.	TRBV2	TRBJ1-2	.	CASRVGGGRASVTNYGYTF	TGTGCCAGCAGGGTCGGCGGAGGCAGAGCATCGGTTACCAACTATGGCTACACCTTC
.	TRBV18	TRBJ1-4	.	CASSPAGRQLFF	TGTGCCAGCTCACCCGCAGGGAGGCAACTGTTTTTT
.	TRBV2	TRBJ2-6	.	CASSGGLRTGANVLTF	TGTGCCAGCAGTGGGGGGCTTAGGACTGGGGCCAACGTCCTGACTTTC
.	TRBV30	TRBJ1-5	.	CAWSEGAGHEPQHF	TGTGCCTGGAGTGAAGGGGCAGGTCATGAGCCCCAGCATTTT
TRBD1	TRBV18	TRBJ1-5	.	CASSRQGQPQHF	TGTGCCAGCTCAAGACAGGGTCAGCCCCAGCATTTT
TRBD1	TRBV9	TRBJ1-2	.	CASSVGGQGEGYTF	TGTGCCAGCAGCGTAGGAGGACAGGGAGAGGGCTACACCTTC
.	TRBV9	TRBJ2-4	.	CAGEFLAKNIQYF	TGTGCCGGGGAGTTTCTAGCCAAAAACATTCAGTACTTC
.	TRBV27	TRBJ2-7	.	CASRQTSQEGSYEQYF	TGTGCCAGCAGGCAAACGTCTCAGGAGGGTTCCTACGAGCAGTACTTC
.	TRBV19	TRBJ2-1	.	CASSIDGVDEQFF	TGTGCCAGTAGTATCGACGGGGTCGATGAGCAGTTCTTC
.	TRBV7-2	TRBJ2-3	once	CASTSQGGATDTQYF	TGTGCCAGCACCTCACAGGGAGGGGCTACAGATACGCAGTATTTT
TRBD2	TRBV7-9	TRBJ2-7	.	CASSLSGIGYEQYF	TGTGCCAGCAGCTTAAGCGGGATTGGCTACGAGCAGTACTTC
.	TRBV5-1	TRBJ2-3	.	CASSLGTFSTDTQYF	TGCGCCAGCAGCTTGGGCACTTTTAGCACAGATACGCAGTATTTT
TRBD2	TRBV10-3	TRBJ2-7	few	CAISESTSGRPYEQYF	TGTGCCATCAGTGAGTCCACTAGCGGGCGTCCCTACGAGCAGTACTTC
.	TRBV7-5	TRBJ2-1	.	CARSFKSRFAYNEQFF	TGTGCCAGAAGCTTCAAGAGCCGATTCGCCTACAATGAGCAGTTCTTC
.	TRBV15	TRBJ1-4	.	CATSSGHSEKLFF	TGTGCCACCAGCAGTGGACATAGTGAAAAACTGTTTTTT
.	TRBV9	TRBJ2-2	.	CASSVGHNTNTGELFF	TGTGCCAGCAGCGTAGGACATAACACGAACACCGGGGAGCTGTTTTTT
TRBD1	TRBV11-2	TRBJ2-1	.	CASSWGQVYNEQFF	TGTGCCAGCAGCTGGGGACAGGTTTACAATGAGCAGTTCTTC
TRBD1	TRBV27	TRBJ2-5	.	CASSPTGGWETQYF	TGTGCCAGCAGTCCCACAGGGGGCTGGGAGACCCAGTACTTC
.	TRBV28	TRBJ2-5	.	CASSPLGGEETQYF	TGTGCCAGCAGCCCCCTGGGCGGGGAAGAGACCCAGTACTTC
.	TRBV7-9	TRBJ2-7	.	CASRTVAGYEQYF	TGTGCCAGCAGAACCGTGGCGGGCTACGAGCAGTACTTC
.	TRBV24-1	TRBJ2-2	.	CATKPGTPNTGELFF	TGTGCCACCAAGCCCGGGACACCGAACACCGGGGAGCTGTTTTTT
.	TRBV6-6	TRBJ2-7	few	CASSYSGGRGYEQYF	TGTGCCAGCAGTTACTCGGGCGGTAGGGGCTACGAGCAGTACTTC
TRBD1	TRBV28	TRBJ2-2	once	CASSLWGVLQGAHPGELFF	TGTGCCAGCAGTTTATGGGGTGTATTACAGGGGGCGCACCCCGGGGAGCTGTTTTTT
.	TRBV4-3	TRBJ2-7	.	CASSQGYGILYEQYF	TGCGCCAGCAGCCAAGGGTACGGGATCCTATACGAGCAGTACTTC
TRBD1	TRBV2	TRBJ1-6	.	CASLRTGGNLSPLHF	TGTGCCAGCCTTAGGACAGGGGGGAATCTATCACCCCTCCACTTT
TRBD2	TRBV20-1	TRBJ2-3	.	CSASRGGSGNPTDTQYF	TGCAGTGCTAGTCGCGGGGGTAGCGGGAACCCCACAGATACGCAGTATTTT
.	TRBV7-3	TRBJ1-1	.	CASSSMAGITTEAFF	TGTGCCAGCAGCTCTATGGCGGGTATAACCACTGAAGCTTTCTTT
.	TRBV5-4	TRBJ2-2	.	CASSFGQGGGLTGELFF	TGTGCCAGCAGCTTTGGTCAGGGAGGAGGGCTCACCGGGGAGCTGTTTTTT
TRBD2	TRBV12-3/TRBV12-4	TRBJ2-3	.	CASRLAGADTQYF	TGTGCCAGCAGGTTAGCGGGAGCAGATACGCAGTATTTT
.	TRBV28	TRBJ2-1	.	CASSYGGSYNEQFF	TGTGCCAGCAGTTATGGCGGCTCCTACAATGAGCAGTTCTTC
TRBD1	TRBV18	TRBJ2-1	.	CASSPGGAHNEQFF	TGTGCCAGCTCCCCAGGGGGCGCCCACAATGAGCAGTTCTTC
.	TRBV6-6	TRBJ2-7	few	CASSNTGREQYF	TGTGCCAGCAGTAATACAGGGAGAGAGCAGTACTTC
TRBD1	TRBV30	TRBJ1-4	once	CAWSRTGFNEKLFF	TGTGCCTGGAGCAGGACAGGATTTAATGAAAAACTGTTTTTT